This TCR beta chain appears in the sequencing data of a study of blood T cells in healthy people across ages. Overall study findings and caveats: Unknown CMV status may confound age-related changes in expanded clones.

Details on this clonotype: As yet, its antigen is unknown.

A second PCR, run for 7 to 11 cycles, used a sample-barcoded 5' primer plus a J-beta primer mix. Each cDNA molecule, via a template-switch adaptor with 12 random nucleotides, was tagged. Via MiXCR, TCRdb re-called the 5' RACE reads, giving one row per CDR3 protein. The top ten clones hold about 2.9% of a sample with around 800,000 distinct CDR3 sequences, 25% to 30% of them seen once. The CDR3 runs to 12 residues. V lost 4 bases, J lost 4 bases, and 8 bases lay in between. Germline loops: CDR1 SQVTM, CDR2 ANQGSEA. These records were also assigned to another study, of T cells of mothers and their children.

Sequenced: blood. The receptor was isolated from a boy aged 5-17 years in good health. The genes are TRBV29-1 and TRBJ2-4, with a weak D call TRBD2 (5 bases). CDR3 region: CSVATGKNIQYF. The CDR3 DNA follows: TGCAGCGTTGCGACGGGAAAAAACATTCAGTACTTC.